This T cell receptor beta chain comes out of a study of metastatic and nonmetastatic thyroid tumors. Background on the study: From malignant and benign thyroid patients, repertoires in blood and in tumor or nodule tissue were compared.

On this clone: Its specificity is unknown.

General observations from the study: TCR beta diversity was reportedly significantly higher in malignant thyroid tumors than benign nodules, in blood and tumor.

With 4 bases removed from V and 2 bases from J, the gap between germline ends came to 18 bases. This CDR3 is built from 16 residues. From germline, CDR1 is SGHRS and CDR2 YFSETQ. Original analysis: To classify distant metastasis in papillary thyroid cancer, a model was built from CDR3 differences across clinicopathological groups. From the PCR reads, TCRdb re-called clones with MiXCR. The V and J calls and clone size are TCRdb's, not the authors'. Of approximately 30,000 clones listed, 3.7% were seen once; the top ten hold around 3.1%. Before thyroid surgery, none of the patients had received any treatment.

The receptor was isolated from a male donor with papillary thyroid cancer or a benign thyroid nodule (not recorded which). Some clones in this sample may be carry-over from other donors' samples. The chain carries TRBV5-1 and TRBJ2-5; weak D call: TRBD2 (6 bases). The sample comprised blood. DNA for the CDR3: TGCGCCAGCAGCCCAAGGCCCGGGGGAGGTCAAGAGACCCAGTACTTC. It encodes CASSPRPGGGQETQYF.